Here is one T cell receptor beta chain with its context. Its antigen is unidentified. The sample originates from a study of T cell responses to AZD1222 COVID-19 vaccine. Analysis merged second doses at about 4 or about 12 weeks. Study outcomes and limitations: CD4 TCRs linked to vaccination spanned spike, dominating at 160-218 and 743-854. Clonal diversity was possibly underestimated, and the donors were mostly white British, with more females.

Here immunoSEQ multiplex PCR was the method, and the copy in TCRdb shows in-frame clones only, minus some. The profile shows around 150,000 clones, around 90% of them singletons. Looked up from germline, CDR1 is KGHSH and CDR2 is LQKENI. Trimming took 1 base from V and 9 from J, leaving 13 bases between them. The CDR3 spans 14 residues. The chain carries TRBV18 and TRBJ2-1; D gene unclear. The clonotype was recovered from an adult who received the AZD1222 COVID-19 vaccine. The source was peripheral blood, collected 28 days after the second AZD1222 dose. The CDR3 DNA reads TGTGCCAGCTCACCACGGGAAGGTACCGGTGAGCAGTTCTTC. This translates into CASSPREGTGEQFF.